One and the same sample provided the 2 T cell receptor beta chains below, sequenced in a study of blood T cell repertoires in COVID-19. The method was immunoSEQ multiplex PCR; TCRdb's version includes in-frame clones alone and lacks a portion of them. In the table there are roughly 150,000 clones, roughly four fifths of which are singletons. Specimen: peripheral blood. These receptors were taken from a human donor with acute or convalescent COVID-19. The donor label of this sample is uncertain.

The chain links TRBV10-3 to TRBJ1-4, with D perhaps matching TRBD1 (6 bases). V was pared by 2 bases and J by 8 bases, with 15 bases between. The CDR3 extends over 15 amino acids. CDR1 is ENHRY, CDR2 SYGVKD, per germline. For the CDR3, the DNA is TGTGCCATCAGTGAGCAGACAGGAGGAGGAGAAAAACTGTTTTTT. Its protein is CAISEQTGGGEKLFF.

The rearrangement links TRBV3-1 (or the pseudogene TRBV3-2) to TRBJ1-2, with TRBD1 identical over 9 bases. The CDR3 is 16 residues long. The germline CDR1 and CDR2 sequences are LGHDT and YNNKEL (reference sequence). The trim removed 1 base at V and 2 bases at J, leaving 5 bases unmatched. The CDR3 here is CASSQAGTGRNYGYTF. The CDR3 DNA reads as TGTGCCAGCAGCCAAGCCGGGACAGGGCGGAACTATGGCTACACCTTC.